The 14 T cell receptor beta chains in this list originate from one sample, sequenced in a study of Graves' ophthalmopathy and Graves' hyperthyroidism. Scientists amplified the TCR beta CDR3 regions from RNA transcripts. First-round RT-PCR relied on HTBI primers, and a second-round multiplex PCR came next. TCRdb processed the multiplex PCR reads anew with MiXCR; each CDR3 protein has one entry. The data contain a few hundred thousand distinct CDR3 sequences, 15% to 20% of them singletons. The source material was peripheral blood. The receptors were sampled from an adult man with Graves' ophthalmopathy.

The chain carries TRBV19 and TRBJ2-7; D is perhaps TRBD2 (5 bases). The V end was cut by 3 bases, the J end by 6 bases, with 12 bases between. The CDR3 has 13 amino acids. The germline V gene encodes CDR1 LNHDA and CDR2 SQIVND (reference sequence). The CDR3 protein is CASSILRGSEQYF. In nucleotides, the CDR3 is TGTGCCAGTAGTATTCTGAGAGGGTCCGAGCAGTACTTC.

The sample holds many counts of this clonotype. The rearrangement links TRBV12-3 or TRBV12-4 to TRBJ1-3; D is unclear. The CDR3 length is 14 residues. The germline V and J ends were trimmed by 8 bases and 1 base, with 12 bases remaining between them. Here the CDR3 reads CASSRAGSGNTIYF. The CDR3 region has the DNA TGTGCCAGCTCGAGGGCGGGTTCTGGAAACACCATATATTTT.

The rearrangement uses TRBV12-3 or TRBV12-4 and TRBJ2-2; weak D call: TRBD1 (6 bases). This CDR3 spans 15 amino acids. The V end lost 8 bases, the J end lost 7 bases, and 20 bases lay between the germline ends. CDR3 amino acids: CASRLNQGLGGELFF. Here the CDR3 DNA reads TGTGCCAGCCGCCTCAATCAGGGGTTGGGCGGGGAGCTGTTTTTT.

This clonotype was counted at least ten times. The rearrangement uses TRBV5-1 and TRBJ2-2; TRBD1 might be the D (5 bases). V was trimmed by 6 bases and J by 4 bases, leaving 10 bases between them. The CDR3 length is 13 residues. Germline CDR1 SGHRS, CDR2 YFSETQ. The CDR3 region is CASTEQATGELFF. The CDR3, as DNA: TGCGCCAGCACTGAACAGGCCACCGGGGAGCTGTTTTTT.

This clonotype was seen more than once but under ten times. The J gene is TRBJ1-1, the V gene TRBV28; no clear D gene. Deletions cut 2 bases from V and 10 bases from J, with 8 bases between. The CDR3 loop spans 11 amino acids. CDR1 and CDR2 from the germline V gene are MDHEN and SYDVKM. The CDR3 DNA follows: TGTGCCAGCAGTTTAGATGGGAGAGCTTTCTTT. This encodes CASSLDGRAFF.

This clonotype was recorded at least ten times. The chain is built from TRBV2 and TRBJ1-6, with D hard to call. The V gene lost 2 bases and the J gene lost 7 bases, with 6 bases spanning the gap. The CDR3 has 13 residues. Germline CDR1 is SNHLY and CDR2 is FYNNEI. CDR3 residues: CASSEFLNSPLHF. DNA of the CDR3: TGTGCCAGCAGTGAATTCCTGAATTCACCCCTCCACTTT.

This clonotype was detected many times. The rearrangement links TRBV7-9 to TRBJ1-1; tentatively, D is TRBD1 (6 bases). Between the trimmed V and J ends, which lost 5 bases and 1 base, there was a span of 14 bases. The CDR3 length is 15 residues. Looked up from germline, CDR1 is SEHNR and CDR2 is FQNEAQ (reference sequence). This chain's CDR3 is CASSALGGQNTEAFF. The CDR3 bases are TGTGCCAGCAGCGCCCTGGGGGGGCAGAACACTGAAGCTTTCTTT.

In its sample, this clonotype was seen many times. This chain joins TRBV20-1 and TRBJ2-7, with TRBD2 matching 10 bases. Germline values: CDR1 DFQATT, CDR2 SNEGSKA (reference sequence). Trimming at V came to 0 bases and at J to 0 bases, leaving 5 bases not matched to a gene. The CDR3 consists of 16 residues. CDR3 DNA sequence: TGCAGTGCTAGAGATCATGGACTAGCGGCCTCCTACGAGCAGTACTTC. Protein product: CSARDHGLAASYEQYF.

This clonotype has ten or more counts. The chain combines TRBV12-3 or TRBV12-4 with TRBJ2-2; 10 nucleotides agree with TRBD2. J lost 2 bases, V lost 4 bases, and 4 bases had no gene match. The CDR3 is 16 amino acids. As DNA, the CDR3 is TGTGCCAGCAGTTCATCTAGCGGGAGTAACACCGGGGAGCTGTTTTTT. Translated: CASSSSSGSNTGELFF.

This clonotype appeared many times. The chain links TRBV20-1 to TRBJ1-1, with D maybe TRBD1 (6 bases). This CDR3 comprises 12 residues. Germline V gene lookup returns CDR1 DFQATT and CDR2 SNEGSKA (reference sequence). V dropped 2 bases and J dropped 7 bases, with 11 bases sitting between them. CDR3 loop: CSARQQGIEAFF. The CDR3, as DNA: TGCAGTGCTAGACAACAGGGAATTGAAGCTTTCTTT.

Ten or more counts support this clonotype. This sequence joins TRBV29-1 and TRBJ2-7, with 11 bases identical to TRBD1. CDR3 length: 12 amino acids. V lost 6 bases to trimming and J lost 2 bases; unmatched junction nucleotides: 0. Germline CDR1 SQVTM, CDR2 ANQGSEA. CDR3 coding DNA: TGCAGCGTGGGACAGGGGGCCTACGAGCAGTACTTC. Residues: CSVGQGAYEQYF.

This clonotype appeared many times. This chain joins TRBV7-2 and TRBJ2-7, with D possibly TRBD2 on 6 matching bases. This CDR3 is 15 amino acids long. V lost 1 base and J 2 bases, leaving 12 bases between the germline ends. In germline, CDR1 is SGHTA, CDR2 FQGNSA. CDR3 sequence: CASSLEGGVPYEQYF. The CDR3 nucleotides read TGTGCCAGCAGCTTAGAAGGCGGGGTTCCCTACGAGCAGTACTTC.

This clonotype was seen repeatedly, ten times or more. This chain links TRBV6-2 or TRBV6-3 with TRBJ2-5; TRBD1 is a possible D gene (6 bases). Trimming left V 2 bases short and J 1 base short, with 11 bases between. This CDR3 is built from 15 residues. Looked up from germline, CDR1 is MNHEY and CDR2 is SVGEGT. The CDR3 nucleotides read TGTGCCAGCAGTTACGATCAGGGGACCCAAGAGACCCAGTACTTC. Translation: CASSYDQGTQETQYF.

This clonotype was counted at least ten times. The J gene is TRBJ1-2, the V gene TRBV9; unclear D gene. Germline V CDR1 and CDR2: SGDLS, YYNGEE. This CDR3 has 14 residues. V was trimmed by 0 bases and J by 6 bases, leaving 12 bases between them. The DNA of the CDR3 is TGTGCCAGCAGCGTAGGGGTGGAACCGCATGGCTACACCTTC. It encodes CASSVGVEPHGYTF.